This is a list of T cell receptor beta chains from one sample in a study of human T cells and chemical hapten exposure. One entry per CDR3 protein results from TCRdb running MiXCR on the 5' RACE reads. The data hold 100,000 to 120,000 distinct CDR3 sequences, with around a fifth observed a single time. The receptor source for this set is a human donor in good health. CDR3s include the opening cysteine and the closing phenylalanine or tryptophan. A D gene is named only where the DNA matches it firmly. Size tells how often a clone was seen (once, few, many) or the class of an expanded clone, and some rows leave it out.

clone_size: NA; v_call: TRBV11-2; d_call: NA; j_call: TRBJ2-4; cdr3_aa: CASSRLRGAKNIQYF; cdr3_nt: TGTGCCAGCAGCCGGCTTCGGGGAGCCAAAAACATTCAGTACTTC
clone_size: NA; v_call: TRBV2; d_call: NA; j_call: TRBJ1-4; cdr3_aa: CASRVNRDEKLFF; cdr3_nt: TGTGCCAGCAGGGTCAACAGGGATGAAAAGCTGTTTTTT
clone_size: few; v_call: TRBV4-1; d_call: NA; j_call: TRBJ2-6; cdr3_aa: CASSQVGSGANVLTF; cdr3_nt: TGCGCCAGCAGCCAGGTCGGCTCTGGGGCCAACGTCCTGACTTTC
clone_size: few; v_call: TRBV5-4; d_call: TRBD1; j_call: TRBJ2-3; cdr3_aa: CASSSPWTGSDTQYF; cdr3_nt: TGTGCCAGCAGCTCCCCCTGGACAGGCTCAGATACGCAGTATTTT
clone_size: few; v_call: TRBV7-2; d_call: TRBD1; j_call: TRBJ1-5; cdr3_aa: CASSPRDRVNQPQHF; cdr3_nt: TGTGCCAGCAGCCCAAGGGACAGGGTCAATCAGCCCCAGCATTTT
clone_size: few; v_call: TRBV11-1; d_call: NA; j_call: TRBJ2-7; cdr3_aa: CASSFDRSSYEQYF; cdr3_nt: TGTGCCAGCAGCTTCGACCGCTCCTCCTACGAGCAGTACTTC
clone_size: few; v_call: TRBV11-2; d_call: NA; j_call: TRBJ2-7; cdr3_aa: CASSFPQSYEQYF; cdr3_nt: TGTGCCAGCAGCTTCCCCCAGTCCTACGAGCAGTACTTC
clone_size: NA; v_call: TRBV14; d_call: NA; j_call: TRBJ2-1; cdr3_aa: CASSRPDPLEQFF; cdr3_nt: TGTGCCAGCAGCCGACCCGACCCCTTGGAGCAGTTCTTC
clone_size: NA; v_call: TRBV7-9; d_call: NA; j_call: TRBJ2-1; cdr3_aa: CASSVPGTSPGHEQFF; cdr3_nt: TGTGCCAGCAGCGTCCCCGGGACCTCCCCGGGCCATGAGCAGTTCTTC
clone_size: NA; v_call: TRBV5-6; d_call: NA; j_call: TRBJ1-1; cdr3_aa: CASSLDPAEAFF; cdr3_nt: TGTGCCAGCAGCTTGGACCCAGCTGAAGCTTTCTTT
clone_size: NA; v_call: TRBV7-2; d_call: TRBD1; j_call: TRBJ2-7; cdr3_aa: CASSLDRGLSYEQYF; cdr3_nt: TGTGCCAGCAGCTTAGACAGGGGGTTATCCTACGAGCAGTACTTC
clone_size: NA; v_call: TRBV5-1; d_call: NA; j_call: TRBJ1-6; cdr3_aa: CASSLDGKSNSPLHF; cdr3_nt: TGCGCCAGCAGCTTGGATGGGAAATCCAATTCACCCCTCCACTTT
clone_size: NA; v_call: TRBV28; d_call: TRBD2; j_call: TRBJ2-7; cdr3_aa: CASSGLAGSYEQYF; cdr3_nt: TGTGCCAGCAGTGGACTAGCGGGTTCATACGAGCAGTACTTC
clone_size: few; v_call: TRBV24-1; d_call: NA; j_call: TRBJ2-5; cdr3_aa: CATSDLGGGKETQYF; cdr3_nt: TGTGCCACCAGTGATTTGGGCGGCGGGAAGGAGACCCAGTACTTC
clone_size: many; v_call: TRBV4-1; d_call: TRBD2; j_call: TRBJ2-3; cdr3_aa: CASSHPSGISTDTQYF; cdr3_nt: TGCGCCAGCAGCCACCCTAGCGGGATCTCGACAGATACGCAGTATTTT
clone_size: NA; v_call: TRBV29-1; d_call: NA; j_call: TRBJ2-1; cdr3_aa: CSVGETGIRDEQFF; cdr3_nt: TGCAGCGTTGGCGAGACGGGGATTCGCGATGAGCAGTTCTTC
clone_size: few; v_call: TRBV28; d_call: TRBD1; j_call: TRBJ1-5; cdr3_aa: CASTLRTGNQPQHF; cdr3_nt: TGTGCCAGCACTCTCCGGACAGGAAATCAGCCCCAGCATTTT
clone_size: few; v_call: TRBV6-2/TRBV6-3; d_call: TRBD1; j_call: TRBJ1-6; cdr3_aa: CASMGGQADNSPLHF; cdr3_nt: TGTGCCAGCATGGGGGGACAGGCGGATAATTCACCCCTCCACTTT
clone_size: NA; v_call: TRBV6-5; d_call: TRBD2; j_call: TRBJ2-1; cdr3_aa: CASSYSRRAGANEQFF; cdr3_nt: TGTGCCAGCAGTTACTCGAGGAGGGCGGGAGCCAATGAGCAGTTCTTC
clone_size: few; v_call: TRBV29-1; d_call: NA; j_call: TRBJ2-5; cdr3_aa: CSARTDQETQYF; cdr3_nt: TGCAGCGCCCGGACAGACCAAGAGACCCAGTACTTC
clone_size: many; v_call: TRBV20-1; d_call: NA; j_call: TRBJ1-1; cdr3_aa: CSARETGTVNTEAFF; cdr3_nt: TGCAGTGCTAGAGAAACAGGAACGGTGAACACTGAAGCTTTCTTT
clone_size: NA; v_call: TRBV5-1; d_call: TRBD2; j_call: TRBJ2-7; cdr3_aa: CASSPASELGGRDYEQYF; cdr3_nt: TGCGCCAGCAGCCCTGCCTCAGAATTGGGCGGGAGAGACTACGAGCAGTACTTC
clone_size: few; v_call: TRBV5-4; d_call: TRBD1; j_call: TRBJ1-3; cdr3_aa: CASSGTGSSGNTIYF; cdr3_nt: TGTGCCAGCAGCGGGACAGGGAGCTCTGGAAACACCATATATTTT
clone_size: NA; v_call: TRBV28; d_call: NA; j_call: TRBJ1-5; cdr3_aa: CASEGNQPQHF; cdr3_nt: TGTGCCAGCGAGGGTAATCAGCCCCAGCATTTT
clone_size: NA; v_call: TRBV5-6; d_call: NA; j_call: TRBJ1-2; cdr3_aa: CASSLGDNNYGYTF; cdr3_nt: TGTGCCAGCAGCTTGGGTGACAACAACTATGGCTACACCTTC
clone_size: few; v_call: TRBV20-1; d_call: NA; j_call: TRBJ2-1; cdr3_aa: CSATGGAADSYNEQFF; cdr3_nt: TGCAGTGCCACGGGTGGCGCGGCGGACTCCTACAATGAGCAGTTCTTC
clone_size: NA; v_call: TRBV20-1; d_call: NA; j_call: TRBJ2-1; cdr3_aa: CSARDAGLNNEQFF; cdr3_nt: TGCAGTGCTAGGGATGCGGGACTTAACAATGAGCAGTTCTTC
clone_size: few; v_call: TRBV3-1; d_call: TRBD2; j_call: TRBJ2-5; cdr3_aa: CASSLFQLAGERETQYF; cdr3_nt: TGTGCCAGCAGCCTCTTCCAACTAGCGGGAGAACGGGAGACCCAGTACTTC
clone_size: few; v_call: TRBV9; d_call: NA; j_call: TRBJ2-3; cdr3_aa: CASSAALGNTDTQYF; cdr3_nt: TGTGCCAGCAGCGCTGCTTTAGGAAACACAGATACGCAGTATTTT
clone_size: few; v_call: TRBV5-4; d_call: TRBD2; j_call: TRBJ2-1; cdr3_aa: CASSWLAGTQFF; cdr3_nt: TGTGCCAGCAGCTGGCTAGCGGGGACTCAGTTCTTC
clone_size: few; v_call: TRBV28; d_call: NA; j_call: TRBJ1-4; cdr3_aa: CASSFSRRGGRDEKLFF; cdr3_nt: TGTGCCAGCAGTTTTTCTCGGCGCGGGGGGCGGGATGAAAAACTGTTTTTT
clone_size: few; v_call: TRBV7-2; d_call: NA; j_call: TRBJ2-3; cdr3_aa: CASSLSFRDTDTQYF; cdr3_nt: TGTGCCAGCAGCTTATCGTTTAGGGACACAGATACGCAGTATTTT
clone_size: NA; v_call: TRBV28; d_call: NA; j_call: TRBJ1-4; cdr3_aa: CASRSVINEKLFF; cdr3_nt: TGTGCCAGCAGAAGTGTAATTAATGAAAAACTGTTTTTT
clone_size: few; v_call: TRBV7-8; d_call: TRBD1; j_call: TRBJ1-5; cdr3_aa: CASSLGWQGESSNQPQHF; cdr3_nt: TGTGCCAGCAGCTTAGGTTGGCAGGGGGAGAGTAGCAATCAGCCCCAGCATTTT
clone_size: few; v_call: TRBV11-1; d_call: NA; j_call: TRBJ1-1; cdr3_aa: CASSYNRVNTEAFF; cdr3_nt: TGTGCCAGCAGCTATAACAGGGTGAACACTGAAGCTTTCTTT
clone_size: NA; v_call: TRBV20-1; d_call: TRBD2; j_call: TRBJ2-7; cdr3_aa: CSARIGGSPSLSSYEQYF; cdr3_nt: TGCAGTGCTAGAATAGGCGGGAGTCCAAGTTTGAGCTCCTACGAGCAGTACTTC
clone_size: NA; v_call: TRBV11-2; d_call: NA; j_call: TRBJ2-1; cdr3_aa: CASSLVRGPYNEQFF; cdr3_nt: TGTGCCAGCAGCTTAGTCCGGGGCCCCTACAATGAGCAGTTCTTC
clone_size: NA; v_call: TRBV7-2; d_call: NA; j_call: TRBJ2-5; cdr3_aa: CASSHMPETQYF; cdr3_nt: TGTGCCAGCAGCCACATGCCGGAGACCCAGTACTTC
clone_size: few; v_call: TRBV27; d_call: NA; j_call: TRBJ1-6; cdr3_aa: CASSLRAVSRSYNSPLHF; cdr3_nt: TGTGCCAGCAGTTTAAGGGCAGTCTCCCGCTCCTATAATTCACCCCTCCACTTT
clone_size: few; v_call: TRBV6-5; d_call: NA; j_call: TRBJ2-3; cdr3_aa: CASSPLGSTDTQYF; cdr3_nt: TGTGCCAGCAGTCCCCTGGGTAGCACAGATACGCAGTATTTT
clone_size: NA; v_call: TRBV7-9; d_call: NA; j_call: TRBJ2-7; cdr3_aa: CASSPYDRIPHEQYF; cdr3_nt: TGTGCCAGCAGCCCCTACGACAGGATTCCCCACGAGCAGTACTTC
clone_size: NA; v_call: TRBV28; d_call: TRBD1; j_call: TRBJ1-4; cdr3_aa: CASSLDRGGQNEKLFF; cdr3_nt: TGTGCCAGCAGTCTGGACAGGGGAGGGCAAAATGAAAAACTGTTTTTT
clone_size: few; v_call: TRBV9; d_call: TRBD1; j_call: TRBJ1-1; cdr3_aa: CASSVGGQGVTEAFF; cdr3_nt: TGTGCCAGCAGCGTAGGCGGACAGGGGGTCACTGAAGCTTTCTTT
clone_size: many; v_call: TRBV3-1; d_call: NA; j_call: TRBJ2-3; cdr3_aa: CASSPRVSTDTQYF; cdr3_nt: TGTGCTAGCAGCCCCCGGGTCAGCACAGATACGCAGTATTTT
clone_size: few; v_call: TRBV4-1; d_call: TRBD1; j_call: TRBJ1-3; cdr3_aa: CASSRSGTGSSGNTIYF; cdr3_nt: TGCGCCAGCAGCCGTTCCGGGACAGGGAGCTCTGGAAACACCATATATTTT
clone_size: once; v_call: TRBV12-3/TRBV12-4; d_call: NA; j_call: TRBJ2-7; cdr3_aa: CASSFAGSYEQYF; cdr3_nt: TGTGCCAGCAGTTTCGCAGGGAGCTACGAGCAGTACTTC
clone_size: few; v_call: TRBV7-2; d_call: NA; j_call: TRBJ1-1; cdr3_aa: CASSLGYSLSMNTEAFF; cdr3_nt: TGTGCCAGCAGCTTAGGATACAGTCTCTCTATGAACACTGAAGCTTTCTTT
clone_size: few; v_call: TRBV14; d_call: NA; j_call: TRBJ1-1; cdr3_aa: CASSQVRFTEAFF; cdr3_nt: TGTGCCAGCAGCCAAGTAAGGTTCACTGAAGCTTTCTTT
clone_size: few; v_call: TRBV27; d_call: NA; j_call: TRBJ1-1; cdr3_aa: CASSPNRENTEAFF; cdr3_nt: TGTGCCAGCAGTCCGAACAGGGAGAACACTGAAGCTTTCTTT
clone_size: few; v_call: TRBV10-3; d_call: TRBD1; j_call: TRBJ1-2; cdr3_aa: CAISGDRVMDYGYTF; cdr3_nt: TGTGCCATCAGTGGGGACAGGGTGATGGACTATGGCTACACCTTC
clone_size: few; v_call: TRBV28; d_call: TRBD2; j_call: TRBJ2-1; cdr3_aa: CASSIPPGLGAYNEQFF; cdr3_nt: TGTGCCAGCAGTATACCGCCCGGACTAGGAGCCTACAATGAGCAGTTCTTC
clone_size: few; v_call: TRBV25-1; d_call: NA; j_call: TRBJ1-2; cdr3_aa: CASSKSAGRDYGYTF; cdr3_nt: TGTGCCAGCAGCAAATCGGCAGGGCGAGACTATGGCTACACCTTC
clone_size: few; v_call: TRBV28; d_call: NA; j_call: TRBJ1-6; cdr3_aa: CASRQTSSYNSPLHF; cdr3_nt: TGTGCCAGCAGACAGACGAGCTCCTATAATTCACCCCTCCACTTT
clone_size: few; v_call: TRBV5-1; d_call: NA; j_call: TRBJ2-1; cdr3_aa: CASSSGLLGRGYNEQFF; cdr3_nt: TGCGCCAGCAGCTCCGGACTCCTTGGGAGGGGGTACAATGAGCAGTTCTTC
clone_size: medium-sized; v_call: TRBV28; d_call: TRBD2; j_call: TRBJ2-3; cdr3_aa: CASSFGWEGPDTQYF; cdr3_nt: TGTGCCAGCAGTTTTGGGTGGGAGGGCCCAGATACGCAGTATTTT
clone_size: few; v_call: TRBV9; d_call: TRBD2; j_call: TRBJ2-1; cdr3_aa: CASSESGRAGNEQFF; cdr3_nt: TGTGCCAGCAGTGAGAGCGGGAGGGCGGGAAATGAGCAGTTCTTC
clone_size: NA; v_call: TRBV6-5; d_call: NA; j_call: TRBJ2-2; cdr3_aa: CASSYRLNTGELFF; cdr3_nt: TGTGCCAGCAGTTACCGGCTGAACACCGGGGAGCTGTTTTTT
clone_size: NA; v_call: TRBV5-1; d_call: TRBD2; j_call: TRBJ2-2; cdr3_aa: CASNPREGRGELFF; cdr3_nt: TGCGCCAGCAACCCGCGGGAGGGCCGAGGGGAGCTGTTTTTT
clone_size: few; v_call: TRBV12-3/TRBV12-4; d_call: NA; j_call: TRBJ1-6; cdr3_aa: CASSLGEKFSPLHF; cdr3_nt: TGTGCCAGCAGTTTGGGGGAGAAGTTTTCACCCCTCCACTTT